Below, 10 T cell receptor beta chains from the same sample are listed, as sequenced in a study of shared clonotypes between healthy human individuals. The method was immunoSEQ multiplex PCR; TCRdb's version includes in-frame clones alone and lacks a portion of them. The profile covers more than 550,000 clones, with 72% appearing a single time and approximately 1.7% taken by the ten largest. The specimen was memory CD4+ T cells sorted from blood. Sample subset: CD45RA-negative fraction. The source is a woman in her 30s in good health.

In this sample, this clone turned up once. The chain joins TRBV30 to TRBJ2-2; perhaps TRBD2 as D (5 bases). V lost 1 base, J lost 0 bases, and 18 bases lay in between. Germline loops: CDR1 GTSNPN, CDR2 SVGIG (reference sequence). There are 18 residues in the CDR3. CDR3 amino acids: CAWSDLYPGYANTGELFF. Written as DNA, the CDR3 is TGTGCCTGGAGTGATCTCTACCCGGGATACGCGAACACCGGGGAGCTGTTTTTT.

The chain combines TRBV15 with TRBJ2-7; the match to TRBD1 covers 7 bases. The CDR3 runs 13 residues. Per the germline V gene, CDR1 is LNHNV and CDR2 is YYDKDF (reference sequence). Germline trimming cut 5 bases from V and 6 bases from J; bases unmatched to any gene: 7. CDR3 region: CATSRDRASEQYF. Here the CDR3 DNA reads TGTGCCACCAGCCGTGACAGGGCGAGCGAGCAGTACTTC.

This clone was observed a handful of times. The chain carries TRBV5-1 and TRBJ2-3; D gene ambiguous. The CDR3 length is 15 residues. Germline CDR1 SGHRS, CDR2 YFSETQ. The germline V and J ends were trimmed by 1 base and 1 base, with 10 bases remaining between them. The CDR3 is CASSLFSRGTDTQYF. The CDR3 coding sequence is TGCGCCAGCAGCTTGTTCTCAAGGGGCACAGATACGCAGTATTTT.

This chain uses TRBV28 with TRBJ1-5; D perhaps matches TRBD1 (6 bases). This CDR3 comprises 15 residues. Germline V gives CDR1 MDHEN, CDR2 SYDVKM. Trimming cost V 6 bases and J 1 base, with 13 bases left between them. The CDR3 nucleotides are TGTGCCAGCAGCTTTGGGACATGGAGCAATCAGCCCCAGCATTTT. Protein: CASSFGTWSNQPQHF.

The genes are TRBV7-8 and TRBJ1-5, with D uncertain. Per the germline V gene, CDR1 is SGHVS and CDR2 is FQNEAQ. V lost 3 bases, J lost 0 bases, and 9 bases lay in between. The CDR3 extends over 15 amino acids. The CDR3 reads CASSFEHNSNQPQHF. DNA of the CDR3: TGTGCCAGCAGCTTCGAACACAATAGCAATCAGCCCCAGCATTTT.

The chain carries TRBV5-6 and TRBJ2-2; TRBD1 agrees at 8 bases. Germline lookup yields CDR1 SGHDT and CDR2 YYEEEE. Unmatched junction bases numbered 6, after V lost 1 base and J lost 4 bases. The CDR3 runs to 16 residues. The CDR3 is CASSLRDRTITGELFF. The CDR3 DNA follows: TGTGCCAGCAGCTTGCGGGACAGGACCATCACCGGGGAGCTGTTTTTT.

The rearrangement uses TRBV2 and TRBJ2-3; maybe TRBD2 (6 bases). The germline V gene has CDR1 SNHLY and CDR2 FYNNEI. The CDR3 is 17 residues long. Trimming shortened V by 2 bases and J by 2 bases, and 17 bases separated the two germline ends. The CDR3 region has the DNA TGTGCCAGCAGTGAATGGGGGGTTAGCGGAGTCACAGATACGCAGTATTTT. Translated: CASSEWGVSGVTDTQYF.

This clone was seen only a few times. CDR3 protein: CASSQVLEFQETQYF. CDR3 bases: TGCGCCAGCAGCCAAGTATTAGAGTTTCAAGAGACCCAGTACTTC. The chain combines TRBV4-1 with TRBJ2-5; D ambiguous. Germline V lookup: CDR1 MGHRA, CDR2 YSYEKL. Trimming removed 1 base from V and 2 bases from J, with 11 bases in between. This CDR3 contains 15 residues.

CDR3 coding DNA: TGTGCCAGCAGTTTCGGGCCAGCTTCCGAGACCCAGTACTTC. Translated, it gives CASSFGPASETQYF. The J gene is TRBJ2-5, the V gene TRBV27; no clear D gene. CDR1 and CDR2 from the germline V gene are MNHEY and SMNVEV (reference sequence). V shed 3 bases and J shed 5 bases, with 13 bases lying between them. CDR3 length equals 14 residues.

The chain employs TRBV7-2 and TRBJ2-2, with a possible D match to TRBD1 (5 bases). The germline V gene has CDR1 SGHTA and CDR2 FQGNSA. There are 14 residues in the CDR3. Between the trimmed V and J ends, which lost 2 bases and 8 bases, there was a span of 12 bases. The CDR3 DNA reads TGTGCCAGCAGCTTACAGGGCCCTCCTGGGGAGCTGTTTTTT. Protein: CASSLQGPPGELFF.